The text below deals with one TCR beta chain. The CDR3 loop spans 16 amino acids. Germline CDR1 reads SGHTA; CDR2 reads FQGNSA. V lost 0 bases and J lost 0, with 11 bases in between. In the authors' methods: Cell counts per sample came from amplifying reference gene primers. The protocol was immunoSEQ multiplex PCR, while the TCRdb copy is restricted to in-frame clones and leaves out a portion. The D gene and trimming were derived from the DNA, and the V and J assignments and clone size from that table. The sample shows 200,000 to 250,000 clones, about four fifths of them seen only once. Two consecutive negative NP/OP PCR tests, clearance, or resolved symptoms defined Cohort 3 recovery. The data stem from a study of blood T cell repertoires in COVID-19. Study-wide context: Both acute and convalescent COVID-19 samples were obtained from the United States, Italy and Spain.

This chain uses TRBV7-2 with TRBJ1-2, with D maybe TRBD1 (6 bases). This sequence was found in a woman in her sixties who had recovered from COVID-19. The sequencing input was PBMCs or T cells enriched from blood (not recorded which). CDR3 sequence: CASSLATGGTNYGYTF. CDR3 DNA: TGTGCCAGCAGCTTAGCGACAGGAGGTACTAACTATGGCTACACCTTC.